Listed below are T cell receptor beta chains from one sample, sequenced in a study of cytomegalovirus exposure and HLA in healthy donors. Libraries were prepared by immunoSEQ multiplex PCR; TCRdb keeps only in-frame clonotypes and omits some of them. The table includes some 120,000 clones, about 81% detected once. The sample taken for sequencing was PBMCs. These receptors originate from a woman in her 50s in good health and CMV-seropositive. CDR3s include the opening cysteine and the closing phenylalanine or tryptophan. Fields, in order: D gene, J gene, V gene, CDR3 protein. The D gene is left open where the match is weak.

TRBD1 TRBJ2-3 TRBV6-1 CASSPRQGATDTQYF
. TRBJ1-2 TRBV6-1 CASTSGLPGYTF
TRBD2 TRBJ2-5 TRBV30 CAWSVTSGEEQYF
. TRBJ2-1 TRBV5-1 CASSLTTGPSYNEQFF
TRBD1 TRBJ2-3 TRBV30 CAWTRGLTDTQYF
. TRBJ2-4 TRBV5-6 CASSLFVTLAKNIQYF
. TRBJ2-5 TRBV27 CASRPHEGRETQYF
. TRBJ2-1 TRBV18 CASSPPANAAGEQFF
. TRBJ1-5 TRBV7-2 CASSPYGAGLNQPQHF
TRBD1 TRBJ1-2 TRBV5-1 CASSLRGQGGYTF
TRBD1 TRBJ1-4 TRBV6-5 CASSWRGDRGYKKLFF
. TRBJ2-2 TRBV5-1 CASSFRVDDGELFF
. TRBJ2-1 TRBV9 CASSGPTGSSYNEQFF
TRBD2 TRBJ2-1 TRBV5-5 CASSLPPAGEQFF
. TRBJ2-3 TRBV5-4 CASSAGRAGGTDTQYF
. TRBJ2-1 TRBV14 CASSRRRWTISYNEQFF
TRBD2 TRBJ2-1 TRBV27 CASSYRDYYNEQFF
TRBD2 TRBJ2-7 TRBV2 CASSPGGRASIEQYF
TRBD1 TRBJ1-2 TRBV27 CASSGQGDYGYTF
. TRBJ1-2 TRBV19 CASATILSGANYGYTF
. TRBJ1-6 TRBV6-6 CASSHKEQLNSPLHF
. TRBJ1-6 TRBV5-1 CASREDAGAPLHF
. TRBJ2-7 TRBV6-1 CASSRDSYYEQYF
TRBD2 TRBJ2-1 TRBV5-4 CASSLVAGGGYNEQFF
. TRBJ2-3 TRBV4-1 CASSQDPGRDTQYF
. TRBJ2-7 TRBV18 CASSPSELQGTYEQYF
. TRBJ1-3 TRBV6-5 CASRGLGAGNTIYF
. TRBJ2-3 TRBV11-2 CASREMRLVPTDTQYF
TRBD1 TRBJ1-5 TRBV7-8 CASSHTRDRGPDWQPQHF
. TRBJ2-1 TRBV7-9 CASSLISYNEQFF
. TRBJ1-1 TRBV5-4 CASSIDRNTEAFF
. TRBJ2-5 TRBV7-6 CASRTQETQYF
TRBD2 TRBJ2-7 TRBV5-6 CASTLELAGYTYEQYF
. TRBJ2-7 TRBV5-6 CASSAGRPGYFGQYF
TRBD2 TRBJ2-5 TRBV5-6 CASSLFSGGAGKTQYF
. TRBJ1-1 TRBV5-6 CASSLFPGGMNTEAFF
TRBD2 TRBJ2-3 TRBV7-2 CASSSLNRDYLFSGTQYF
. TRBJ2-7 TRBV5-1 CASSSDSYEQYF
. TRBJ1-1 TRBV4-1 CASSQVIVEAEAFF
TRBD1 TRBJ2-7 TRBV5-1 CASSLPGQGAYEQYF
. TRBJ2-7 TRBV7-2 CASSLERGWGRRPYEQYF
TRBD2 TRBJ2-2 TRBV7-3 CASSSEREALAGELFF
. TRBJ1-6 TRBV9 CASSVVPQNSPLHF
. TRBJ2-7 TRBV10-3 CAIRDSPTYEQYF
TRBD1 TRBJ1-1 TRBV27 CASRTGGVNTEAFF
. TRBJ2-5 TRBV4-1 CASRQQGGETQYF
. TRBJ1-1 TRBV6-5 CASRNTENTEAFF
. TRBJ2-2 TRBV9 CASSVEPSENTGELFF
TRBD1 TRBJ1-2 TRBV9 CASSQRQGAHYGYTF
TRBD1 TRBJ1-1 TRBV5-5 CASSLEYRGVTEAFF
TRBD2 TRBJ2-7 TRBV7-9 CASGGIVAGPRGEQYF